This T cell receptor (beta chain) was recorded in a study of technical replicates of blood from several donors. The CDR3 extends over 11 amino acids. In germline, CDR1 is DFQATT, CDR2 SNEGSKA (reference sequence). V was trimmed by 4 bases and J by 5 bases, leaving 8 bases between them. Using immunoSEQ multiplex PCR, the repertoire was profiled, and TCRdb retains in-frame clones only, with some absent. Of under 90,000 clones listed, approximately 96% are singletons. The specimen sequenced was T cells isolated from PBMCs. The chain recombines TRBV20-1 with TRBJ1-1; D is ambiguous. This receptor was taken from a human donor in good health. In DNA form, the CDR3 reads TGCAGTGCTATGCGCGGAACTGAAGCTTTCTTT. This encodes CSAMRGTEAFF.